Listed below are T cell receptor beta chains from one sample, sequenced in a study of T-cell memory formation after mild COVID-19. MiXCR, run by TCRdb on the 5' RACE reads, gives a single entry per CDR3 protein. The table lists more than 250,000 distinct CDR3 sequences, 15% to 20% of them singletons. Sequenced material: PBMCs or a T cell subset sorted from them (not recorded which). Source of these receptors: a man aged 18 to 35 who had mild COVID-19 (a few samples of this study predate the infection). Cell type and time point are not known. The CDR3 runs from the conserved cysteine through the conserved F or W.

TRBV5-5	CASSWDDYNSPLHF
TRBV3-1	CASKNLTDTQYF
TRBV4-1	CASSQERSGGTGELFF
TRBV5-1	CASSSDRVLYNEQFF
TRBV25-1	CASSESGSSGANVLTF
TRBV29-1	CSVEGGANTDTQYF
TRBV5-1	CASSLAEGTDTQYF
TRBV2	CASRKQGSEAFF
TRBV7-9	CASTQGEGNTEAFF
TRBV2	CATSPGVMGTGSYEQYF
TRBV18	CASSRDHEQYF
TRBV28	CASSPPGGTGELFF
TRBV29-1	CSVTQGARGYTF
TRBV10-3	CAISEAGGELFF
TRBV11-1	CASGTGTAYNEQFF
TRBV20-1	CSARGRGIETQYF
TRBV9	CASSATPTANYGYTF
TRBV5-4	CASTTGRETQYF
TRBV12-3/TRBV12-4	CASRYRGGYTF
TRBV7-3	CASSLTGRRGRTYNEQFF
TRBV11-2	CASSLDGGSNQPQHF